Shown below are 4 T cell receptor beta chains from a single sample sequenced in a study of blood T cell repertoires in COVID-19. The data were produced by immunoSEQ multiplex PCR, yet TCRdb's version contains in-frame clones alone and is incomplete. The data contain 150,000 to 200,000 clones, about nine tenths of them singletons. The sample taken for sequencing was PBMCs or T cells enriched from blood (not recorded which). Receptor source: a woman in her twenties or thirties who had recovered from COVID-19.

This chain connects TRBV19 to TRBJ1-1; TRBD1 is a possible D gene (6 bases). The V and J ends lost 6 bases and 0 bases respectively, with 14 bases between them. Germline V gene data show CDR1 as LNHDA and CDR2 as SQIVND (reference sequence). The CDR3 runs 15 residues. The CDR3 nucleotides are TGTGCCAGTAGGAGAGGGGGGGGTTTGAACACTGAAGCTTTCTTT. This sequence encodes CASRRGGGLNTEAFF.

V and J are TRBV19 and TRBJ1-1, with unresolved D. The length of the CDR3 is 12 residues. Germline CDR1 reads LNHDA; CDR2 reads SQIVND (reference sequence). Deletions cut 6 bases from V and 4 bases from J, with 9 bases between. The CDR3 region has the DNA TGTGCCAGTAGCCTTAGCGGCACTGAAGCTTTCTTT. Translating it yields CASSLSGTEAFF.

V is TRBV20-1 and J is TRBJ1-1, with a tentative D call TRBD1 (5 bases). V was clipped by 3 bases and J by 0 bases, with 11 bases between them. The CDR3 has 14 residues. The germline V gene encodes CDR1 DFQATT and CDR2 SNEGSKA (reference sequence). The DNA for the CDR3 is TGCAGTGCTAGTACTCCGGACATGAACACTGAAGCTTTCTTT. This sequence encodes CSASTPDMNTEAFF.

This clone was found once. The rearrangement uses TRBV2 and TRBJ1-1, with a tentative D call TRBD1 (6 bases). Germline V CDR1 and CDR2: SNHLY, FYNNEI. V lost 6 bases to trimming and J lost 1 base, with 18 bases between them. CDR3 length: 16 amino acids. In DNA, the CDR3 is TGTGCCAGCAGGTCCTATGGCAGGGGTTCGAACACTGAAGCTTTCTTT. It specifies CASRSYGRGSNTEAFF.